The rows below give T cell receptor beta chains drawn from one sample of a study of T cell responses to AZD1222 COVID-19 vaccine. Assay: immunoSEQ multiplex PCR; the TCRdb copy retains only in-frame clones and omits some. Altogether tens of thousands of clones are present, 90% being singletons, with the ten largest covering roughly 5.6%. The sequenced sample was peripheral blood, obtained on day 0 of AZD1222 vaccination. These receptors all stem from an adult in good health. CDR3s include the opening cysteine and the closing phenylalanine or tryptophan. D genes are given only for firm matches. Size is stated for part of the rows, as once, few or many counts, or as a class when the clone is expanded.

clone size	V gene	D gene	J gene	CDR3 protein	CDR3 DNA
NA	TRBV14	NA	TRBJ1-1	CASSLVIGNTEAFF	TGTGCCAGCAGCCTCGTAATAGGGAACACTGAAGCTTTCTTT
NA	TRBV6-2/TRBV6-3	NA	TRBJ1-4	CASSYTIEHEKLFF	TGTGCCAGCAGTTATACGATCGAGCATGAAAAACTGTTTTTT
few	TRBV6-1	NA	TRBJ1-3	CASSEGGVKGNTIYF	TGTGCCAGCAGTGAAGGAGGTGTAAAGGGAAACACCATATATTTT
NA	TRBV3-1/TRBV3-2	TRBD1	TRBJ1-3	CASSGTSRDRGRSGNTIYF	TGTGCCAGCAGCGGCACGAGCCGGGACAGGGGGCGATCTGGAAACACCATATATTTT
NA	TRBV28	NA	TRBJ1-2	CASSPTGGSKNYGYTF	TGTGCCAGCAGCCCGACGGGGGGGTCAAAGAACTATGGCTACACCTTC
NA	TRBV6-2/TRBV6-3	TRBD1	TRBJ2-5	CASSRQGLWETQYF	TGTGCCAGCAGCCGACAGGGGCTCTGGGAGACCCAGTACTTC
NA	TRBV27	NA	TRBJ2-1	CASLTRDRGGQAYNEQFF	TGTGCCAGCCTTACGCGCGATCGGGGGGGACAGGCCTACAATGAGCAGTTCTTC
NA	TRBV2	TRBD1	TRBJ2-1	CASSPGTGSYNEQFF	TGTGCCAGCAGTCCCGGGACAGGCTCCTACAATGAGCAGTTCTTC
NA	TRBV2	TRBD1	TRBJ2-2	CASRGQGVRTGELFF	TGTGCCAGCAGGGGACAGGGGGTGAGGACCGGGGAGCTGTTTTTT
NA	TRBV7-3	TRBD1	TRBJ1-2	CASSATGGTYGYTF	TGTGCCAGCAGCGCTACAGGGGGAACCTATGGCTACACCTTC
NA	TRBV4-3	NA	TRBJ2-7	CASSQERSAYEQYF	TGCGCCAGCAGCCAAGAACGGAGCGCCTACGAGCAGTACTTC
NA	TRBV4-1	TRBD1	TRBJ1-1	CASSSGTGVIYTEAFF	TGCGCCAGCAGCTCCGGGACAGGGGTAATATATACTGAAGCTTTCTTT
NA	TRBV5-1	NA	TRBJ2-7	CASSFDRSSYEQYF	TGCGCCAGCAGCTTCGACAGGAGCTCCTACGAGCAGTACTTC
NA	TRBV19	NA	TRBJ1-5	CASSIVPVDVSNQPQHF	TGTGCCAGTAGTATCGTCCCAGTAGATGTCAGCAATCAGCCCCAGCATTTT
NA	TRBV9	NA	TRBJ1-1	CASSAGETEAFF	TGTGCCAGCAGCGCCGGGGAAACTGAAGCTTTCTTT
NA	TRBV4-1	TRBD1	TRBJ2-7	CASSQSGQGVDEQYF	TGCGCCAGCAGCCAATCCGGACAGGGGGTCGACGAGCAGTACTTC
NA	TRBV30	NA	TRBJ1-2	CTGMENYGYTF	TGCACAGGGATGGAGAACTATGGCTACACCTTC
NA	TRBV6-1	NA	TRBJ1-2	CAIAQGSYGYTF	TGTGCCATCGCACAGGGTTCGTATGGCTACACCTTC
once	TRBV6-5	NA	TRBJ1-6	CASSYRGRDNSPLHF	TGTGCCAGCAGTTACCGAGGGAGGGACAATTCACCCCTCCACTTT
NA	TRBV11-1	TRBD2	TRBJ2-1	CASSLALASGGSSYNEQFF	TGTGCCAGCAGCTTAGCGTTGGCTAGCGGGGGGAGCTCCTACAATGAGCAGTTCTTC
NA	TRBV15	NA	TRBJ1-1	CATSRDQGFGTEAFF	TGTGCCACCAGCAGAGATCAGGGTTTTGGCACTGAAGCTTTCTTT
NA	TRBV19	NA	TRBJ1-1	CASSPSQGWTEAFF	TGTGCCAGTAGTCCCTCCCAGGGTTGGACTGAAGCTTTCTTT
NA	TRBV29-1	NA	TRBJ1-1	CSVDAATAVFF	TGCAGCGTTGACGCAGCCACAGCAGTTTTCTTT
NA	TRBV28	NA	TRBJ1-2	CASSLPTGRSGGYTF	TGTGCCAGCAGTTTACCCACGGGGAGGTCGGGAGGCTACACCTTC
NA	TRBV28	NA	TRBJ2-7	CATGGSSYEQYF	TGTGCCACCGGAGGGAGCTCCTACGAGCAGTACTTC
NA	TRBV11-3	NA	TRBJ2-7	CASGGWAGGYEQYF	TGTGCCAGCGGAGGATGGGCCGGGGGATACGAGCAGTACTTC
once	TRBV19	TRBD1	TRBJ1-2	CASSEDRAGYGYTF	TGTGCCAGTAGCGAGGACAGGGCGGGCTATGGCTACACCTTC
NA	TRBV5-1	TRBD2	TRBJ2-1	CASAPDRASGGPLPTDEQFF	TGCGCCAGCGCCCCCGATAGGGCTAGCGGGGGGCCCCTCCCCACCGATGAGCAGTTCTTC
once	TRBV2	NA	TRBJ1-2	CASSNRAYGYTF	TGTGCCAGCAGTAACAGGGCCTATGGCTACACCTTC
NA	TRBV28	NA	TRBJ1-5	CASSLSGTINQPQHF	TGTGCCAGCAGTCTATCCGGGACTATCAATCAGCCCCAGCATTTT